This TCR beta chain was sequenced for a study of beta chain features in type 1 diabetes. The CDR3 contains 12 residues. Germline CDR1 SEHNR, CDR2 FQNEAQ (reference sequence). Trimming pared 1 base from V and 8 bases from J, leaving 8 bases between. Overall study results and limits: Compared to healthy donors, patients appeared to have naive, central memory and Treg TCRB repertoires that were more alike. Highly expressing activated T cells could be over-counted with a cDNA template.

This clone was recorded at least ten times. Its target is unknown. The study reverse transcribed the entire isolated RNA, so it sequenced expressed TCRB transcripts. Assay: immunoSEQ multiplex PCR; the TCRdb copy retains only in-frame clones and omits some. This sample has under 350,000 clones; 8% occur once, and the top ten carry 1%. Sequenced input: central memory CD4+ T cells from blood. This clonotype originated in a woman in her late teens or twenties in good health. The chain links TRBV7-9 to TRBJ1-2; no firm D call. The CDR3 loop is CASSLEPTGYTF. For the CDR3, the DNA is TGTGCCAGCAGCTTAGAACCAACGGGCTACACCTTC.